Below, 7 T cell receptor beta chains from the same sample are listed, as sequenced in a study of T cells in Graves' hyperthyroidism and ophthalmopathy. TCR beta CDR3 sequences were amplified from RNA transcripts. HTBI primers were the set used in a first-round RT-PCR of the TCR CDR3. TCRdb processed the multiplex PCR reads anew with MiXCR; each CDR3 protein has one entry. The table has about 530,000 distinct CDR3 sequences, over 15% seen once. The sequenced sample was blood. The source is a woman aged 18-35 years with Graves' ophthalmopathy.

Comments on this clonotype: This sequence may be a read error, since a much larger clone differs from it by one base. The chain combines TRBV28 with TRBJ1-2, with 9 bases aligning to TRBD1. Germline V CDR1 and CDR2: MDHEN, SYDVKM. The CDR3 has 13 residues. DNA of the CDR3: TGTGTCAGCAGTTTCGGGACAGGGAATGGCTACACCTTC. Translated, it gives CVSSFGTGNGYTF.

Many counts were recorded for this clonotype. The V call is TRBV6-1, the J call TRBJ1-4; no definite D call. The length of the CDR3 is 17 residues. Germline assignment: CDR1 MNHNS and CDR2 SASEGT. V lost 2 bases to trimming and J lost 6 bases, with 19 bases between them. The CDR3 sequence is CASSEYSILGGHEKLFF. CDR3 DNA: TGTGCCAGCAGTGAATATTCGATTTTGGGAGGGCATGAAAAACTGTTTTTT.

In this sample, this clonotype turned up many times. V usage is TRBV20-1 and J usage is TRBJ1-1; 7 positions match TRBD1. CDR1 DFQATT and CDR2 SNEGSKA come from the germline V gene (reference sequence). The CDR3 spans 12 residues. Germline trimming cut 7 bases from V and 1 base from J; bases unmatched to any gene: 3. The CDR3 DNA reads as TGCAGTGTTAGGACAGGGAACACTGAAGCTTTCTTT. Protein: CSVRTGNTEAFF.

The chain uses TRBV7-9 and TRBJ2-6; 9 bases line up with TRBD2. The CDR3 sequence is 17 residues long. Germline-derived CDR1 and CDR2 are SEHNR and FQNEAQ (reference sequence). V trimming: 5 bases; J trimming: 4 bases; junction bases outside the gene matches: 9. CDR3 bases: TGTGCCAGCAGCATTAGCGGGGGTGCCCCCGGGGCCAACGTCCTGACTTTC. It is translated as CASSISGGAPGANVLTF.

This clonotype was counted a few times. The chain recombines TRBV6-1 with TRBJ2-2; possible D gene TRBD2, 6 bases. The CDR3 totals 14 residues. With 5 bases removed from V and 6 bases from J, the gap between germline ends came to 13 bases. Germline-derived CDR1 and CDR2 are MNHNS and SASEGT. DNA for the CDR3: TGTGCCAGCAGTTCCGGGGGATCGCCCGGGGAGCTGTTTTTT. Amino acid sequence: CASSSGGSPGELFF.

The rearrangement links TRBV27 to TRBJ2-1; TRBD2 agrees at 10 bases. CDR1 and CDR2 (germline): MNHEY, SMNVEV (reference sequence). The CDR3 consists of 17 residues. V lost 6 bases to trimming and J lost 6 bases; unmatched junction nucleotides: 14. The CDR3 sequence is CASSDHSGSGRANEQFF. The DNA of the CDR3 is TGTGCCAGCAGCGACCATAGTGGGAGCGGGAGGGCCAATGAGCAGTTCTTC.

This clonotype was observed many times. The chain employs TRBV6-5 and TRBJ2-2; 10 bases are shared with TRBD1. This CDR3 has 15 amino acids. From germline, CDR1 is MNHEY and CDR2 SVGAGI. Trimming cost V 2 bases and J 3 bases; bases outside gene matches: 0. CDR3 DNA: TGTGCCAGCAGTTACGGGACAGGGGACACCGGGGAGCTGTTTTTT. Protein: CASSYGTGDTGELFF.